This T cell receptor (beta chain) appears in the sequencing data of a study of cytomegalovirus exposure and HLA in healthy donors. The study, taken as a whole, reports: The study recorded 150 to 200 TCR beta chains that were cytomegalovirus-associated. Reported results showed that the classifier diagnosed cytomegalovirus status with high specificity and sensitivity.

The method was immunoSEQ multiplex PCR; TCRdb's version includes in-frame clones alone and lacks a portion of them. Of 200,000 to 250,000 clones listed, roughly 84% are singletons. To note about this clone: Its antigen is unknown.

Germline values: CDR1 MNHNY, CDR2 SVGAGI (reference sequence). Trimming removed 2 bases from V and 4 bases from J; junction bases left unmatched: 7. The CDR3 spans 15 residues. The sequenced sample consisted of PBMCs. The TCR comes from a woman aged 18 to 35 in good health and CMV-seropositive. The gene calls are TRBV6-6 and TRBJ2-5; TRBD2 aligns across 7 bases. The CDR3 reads CASSYAGEPTETQYF. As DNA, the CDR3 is TGTGCCAGCAGTTACGCGGGAGAACCCACAGAGACCCAGTACTTC.